The source of this T cell receptor (beta chain) is a study of PD-L1 blockade in urothelial cancer. The overall study: Blood analyses occurred 3 weeks (second dose) and 6 weeks post treatment start.

Of note for this clone: Its antigen remains unidentified.

The diagnosis in patients was locally advanced or metastatic urothelial carcinoma. Study-wide results and limits: Pretreatment peripheral blood TCR clonality that fell below the median predicted better survival among the patients studied.

Clones were sequenced by immunoSEQ multiplex PCR, and TCRdb holds only the in-frame ones, with some missing. The table records 56,000 or so clones, approximately 86% of them present only once. V lost 2 bases and J lost 1; bases outside the gene matches: 11. The CDR3 covers 17 residues. Germline-derived CDR1 and CDR2 are PRHDT and FYEKMQ (reference sequence). The TCR was taken from a man between 50 and 59 years old with urothelial cancer. Sequencing was performed on PBMCs, taken around atezolizumab (anti-PD-L1) treatment. The chain carries TRBV13 and TRBJ2-7; 7 nucleotides align to TRBD1. The CDR3 nucleotides are TGTGCCAGCAGCTTAAATATTCAGGGGGTAGAATCCTACGAGCAGTACTTC. Translation gives CASSLNIQGVESYEQYF.